The rows below give T cell receptor beta chains drawn from one sample of a study of T cells in Graves' hyperthyroidism and ophthalmopathy. TCRdb reanalysed the multiplex PCR reads using MiXCR and keeps one entry per CDR3 protein. Of roughly 500,000 distinct CDR3 sequences listed, 40% to 55% were seen once; the top ten hold roughly 19%. The sequencing sample was made of peripheral blood or thyroid tissue (not recorded which). These receptors originate from an adult woman with Graves' disease, either hyperthyroidism or ophthalmopathy (not recorded which). CDR3s include the opening cysteine and the closing phenylalanine or tryptophan. D genes are given only for firm matches. Clone size is stated in some rows and not others, as once, few, many or a class when expanded.

.	many	TRBV2	TRBJ2-7	13	TGTGCCAGCAGTTCGACAGCTACCTACGAGCAGTACTTC	CASSSTATYEQYF
.	.	TRBV9	TRBJ1-6	16	TGTGCCAGCAGCTTCGGGAACCTGGAGTATAATTCACCCCTCCACTTT	CASSFGNLEYNSPLHF
TRBD1	few	TRBV2	TRBJ1-2	15	TGTGCCATTCCGACCGGGACAGGGGGCGACTATGGCTACACCTTC	CAIPTGTGGDYGYTF
.	.	TRBV7-7	TRBJ2-5	13	TGTGCTGGCAGTCGAGCCCTCGGGGGGACCCAGTACTTC	CAGSRALGGTQYF
.	.	TRBV5-1	TRBJ2-2	12	TGCGCCAGCAGTCGGCAGGGCGGGGAGCTGTTTTTT	CASSRQGGELFF
.	.	TRBV19	TRBJ2-7	12	TGTGCCAGTAGTATCAGGGGCGGGGAGCAGTACTTC	CASSIRGGEQYF
.	many	TRBV5-1	TRBJ2-2	14	TGCGCCAGCAGCTTTAATTCGAACACCGGGGAGCTGTTTTTT	CASSFNSNTGELFF
.	.	TRBV20-1	TRBJ1-5	14	TGCAGTGCTAGAGGCAGGGTTAGCAATCAGCCCCAGCATTTT	CSARGRVSNQPQHF
.	once	TRBV7-6	TRBJ2-5	18	TGTGCCAGCAGCTTACGGGGACGGATCACGGTGGGAAAAGAGACCCAGTACTTC	CASSLRGRITVGKETQYF
TRBD1	.	TRBV7-7	TRBJ2-1	13	TGTGCTAGCAGCCCGGACAGGAACAATGAGCAGTTCTTC	CASSPDRNNEQFF
.	.	TRBV10-3	TRBJ2-5	15	TGTGCCATCAGTGAGGAGGGGACGCAACAAGAGACCCAGTACTTC	CAISEEGTQQETQYF
TRBD2	once	TRBV7-2	TRBJ2-5	16	TGTGCCAGCAGCCGATTACTAGCGGGGGGGCAAGAGACCCAGTACTTC	CASSRLLAGGQETQYF
.	.	TRBV7-6	TRBJ1-1	15	TGTGCCAGCAGCTTTGGGCCTGGGGGGGTCACTGAAGCTTTCTTT	CASSFGPGGVTEAFF
.	.	TRBV15	TRBJ1-3	14	TGTGCCACCAGCGACCAGAGCTCTGGAAACACCATATATTTT	CATSDQSSGNTIYF
.	many	TRBV12-3/TRBV12-4	TRBJ1-5	14	TGTGCCAGCAGCGTCACTGGCCCCAATCAGCCCCAGCATTTT	CASSVTGPNQPQHF
.	.	TRBV11-2	TRBJ2-7	14	TGTGCCAGCAGCTTAGACGCCGCGGGCTACGAGCAGTACTTC	CASSLDAAGYEQYF
.	.	TRBV20-1	TRBJ2-7	11	TGCAGTGTTCTAGGGGACTACGAGCAGTACTTC	CSVLGDYEQYF
TRBD1	.	TRBV11-2	TRBJ1-1	15	TGTGCCAGCAGCTCTGACAGGGGGGGGGACACTGAAGCTTTCTTT	CASSSDRGGDTEAFF